The 26 T cell receptor beta chains in this list originate from one sample, sequenced in a study of blood T cell repertoires in COVID-19. Measured with immunoSEQ multiplex PCR; TCRdb has only the in-frame clones, and not every one. The table includes tens of thousands of clones, more than 75% detected once. Input material: peripheral blood. The origin of the receptors is a man aged 70-80 years with acute or convalescent COVID-19.

This chain links TRBV6-5 with TRBJ1-5, with D unclear. The CDR3 totals 13 residues. V was clipped by 5 bases and J by 5 bases, with 10 bases between them. From germline, CDR1 is MNHEY and CDR2 SVGAGI. The CDR3 DNA sequence: TGTGCCAGCAGTCCCCAGAGGGATCAGCCCCAGCATTTT. Encoded protein: CASSPQRDQPQHF.

The rearrangement uses TRBV7-2 and TRBJ1-6, with unresolved D. V was clipped by 3 bases and J by 7 bases, with 10 bases between them. Germline V gives CDR1 SGHTA, CDR2 FQGNSA. The CDR3 consists of 14 residues. The chain's CDR3 is CASSLGRRNSPLHF. DNA for the CDR3: TGTGCCAGCAGCTTGGGGAGAAGGAATTCACCCCTCCACTTT.

This rearrangement joins TRBV10-3 to TRBJ1-2, with D possibly being TRBD1 (5 bases). V was trimmed by 4 bases and J by 7 bases, leaving 10 bases between them. This CDR3 has 12 residues. Looked up from germline, CDR1 is ENHRY and CDR2 is SYGVKD. CDR3 in DNA: TGTGCCATCAGTGGATCCAGGGCTGGCTACACCTTC. As protein: CAISGSRAGYTF.

The chain carries TRBV5-1 and TRBJ1-1; tentatively, D is TRBD1 (5 bases). The CDR3 is 15 residues long. V lost 0 bases and J lost 3, with 12 bases in between. Germline CDR1 SGHRS, CDR2 YFSETQ. This CDR3 is CASSLDFGGYTEAFF. CDR3 DNA sequence: TGCGCCAGCAGCTTGGACTTTGGGGGGTACACTGAAGCTTTCTTT.

The chain links TRBV12-3 or TRBV12-4 to TRBJ1-2; D is perhaps TRBD1 (6 bases). Trimming pared 4 bases from V and 14 bases from J, leaving 17 bases between. There are 12 residues in the CDR3. The CDR3 coding sequence is TGTGCCAGCAGTTACAGCTACACAGGGTTTACCTTC. As protein: CASSYSYTGFTF.

The chain joins TRBV18 to TRBJ1-1; possible D gene TRBD1, 6 bases. Germline assignment: CDR1 KGHSH and CDR2 LQKENI. This CDR3 comprises 14 residues. V lost 8 bases and J lost 4, with 17 bases in between. In DNA, the CDR3 is TGTGCCAGCCTACGGGGGGTAGGGGGCACTGAAGCTTTCTTT. This codes for CASLRGVGGTEAFF.

The chain has TRBV7-2 and TRBJ2-5, with D possibly matching TRBD1 (6 bases). V was pared by 5 bases and J by 5 bases, with 21 bases between. Germline CDR1 and CDR2: SGHTA and FQGNSA. The CDR3 covers 16 residues. The DNA for the CDR3 is TGTGCCAGCAGCCCCGGCGCTCAGGGGTGGGGGGAGACCCAGTACTTC. It yields the protein CASSPGAQGWGETQYF.

The J gene is TRBJ2-2, the V gene TRBV7-2; 8 bases agree with TRBD2. The CDR3 is 17 residues long. Germline V lookup: CDR1 SGHTA, CDR2 FQGNSA. V lost 3 bases to trimming and J lost 6 bases; unmatched junction nucleotides: 12. The CDR3 DNA follows: TGTGCCAGCAGCTTCCGTGGCGGGGGGTACGGTCCCGGGGAGCTGTTTTTT. Translating it yields CASSFRGGGYGPGELFF.

The chain joins TRBV5-4 to TRBJ2-7; the match to TRBD1 covers 8 bases. CDR1 is SGHNT and CDR2 is YYREEE in the germline V gene (reference sequence). The CDR3 has 12 amino acids. Trimming at V came to 1 base and at J to 7 bases, leaving 1 base not matched to a gene. The DNA for the CDR3 is TGTGCCAGCAGCTTGACAGGGGGGGAGCAGTACGTC. It specifies CASSLTGGEQYV.

V is TRBV15 and J is TRBJ2-7; 9 bases match TRBD1. Trimming took 5 bases from V and 5 from J; bases not matched to a gene: 7. The CDR3 runs 14 residues. Germline CDR1 and CDR2: LNHNV and YYDKDF (reference sequence). CDR3 sequence reads: CATSRTGVVHEQYF. The CDR3 bases are TGTGCCACCAGCCGGACAGGGGTGGTCCACGAGCAGTACTTC.

The V and J genes are TRBV6-5 and TRBJ1-1, with TRBD1 identical over 8 bases. Trimming cost V 2 bases and J 1 base; bases outside gene matches: 3. Looked up from germline, CDR1 is MNHEY and CDR2 is SVGAGI. The length of the CDR3 is 15 residues. The CDR3 sequence: CASSYDRGQNTEAFF. In DNA, the CDR3 is TGTGCCAGCAGTTACGACAGGGGACAGAACACTGAAGCTTTCTTT.

This chain connects TRBV6-5 to TRBJ1-3; D remains unclear. Germline V gives CDR1 MNHEY, CDR2 SVGAGI. The CDR3 totals 15 residues. Trimming cost V 6 bases and J 0 bases, with 12 bases left between them. In DNA form, the CDR3 reads TGTGCCAGCAGCTCAACGTGGCTCTCTGGAAACACCATATATTTT. The encoded protein is CASSSTWLSGNTIYF.

The CDR3: CASSPRQSAQPQHF. CDR3 nucleotide sequence: TGTGCCAGCAGTCCTCGACAGTCGGCCCAGCCCCAGCATTTT. The chain is built from TRBV6-5 and TRBJ1-5, with a possible D match to TRBD1 (5 bases). CDR1 is MNHEY and CDR2 is SVGAGI in the germline V gene. V dropped 5 bases and J dropped 7 bases, with 15 bases sitting between them. The CDR3 consists of 14 residues.

A single count supports this clone. The chain recombines TRBV6-6 with TRBJ1-2, with TRBD1 identical over 7 bases. CDR3 length: 14 residues. CDR1 and CDR2 from the germline V gene are MNHNY and SVGAGI (reference sequence). Germline trimming cut 6 bases from V and 7 bases from J; bases unmatched to any gene: 11. CDR3 protein: CASSGTGDKGGYTF. For the CDR3, the DNA is TGTGCCAGCAGCGGCACAGGGGATAAAGGTGGCTACACCTTC.

The chain carries TRBV2 and TRBJ1-1; 8 bases line up with TRBD1. The length of the CDR3 is 16 residues. V lost 0 bases, J lost 0 bases, and 3 bases stayed unmatched. Germline lookup yields CDR1 SNHLY and CDR2 FYNNEI. The CDR3 is CASSEAWTGLNTEAFF. In DNA form, the CDR3 reads TGTGCCAGCAGTGAAGCCTGGACAGGGCTGAACACTGAAGCTTTCTTT.

This clone has just a few counts. The chain carries TRBV6-5 and TRBJ2-2, with D possibly TRBD2 on 5 matching bases. The CDR3 runs to 15 residues. Germline CDR1 is MNHEY and CDR2 is SVGAGI. With 2 bases removed from V and 4 bases from J, the gap between germline ends came to 11 bases. CDR3 coding DNA: TGTGCCAGCAGTTACGAGGGCCCCCCCACCGGGGAGCTGTTTTTT. This translates into CASSYEGPPTGELFF.

The chain combines TRBV5-6 with TRBJ2-6; no reliable D call. The CDR3 covers 13 residues. Per the germline V gene, CDR1 is SGHDT and CDR2 is YYEEEE. Deletions cut 5 bases from V and 0 bases from J, with 3 bases between. Written as DNA, the CDR3 is TGTGCCAGCAGTTACTCTGGGGCCAACGTCCTGACTTTC. Protein product: CASSYSGANVLTF.

The chain recombines TRBV7-2 with TRBJ1-2; no clear D gene. V was clipped by 5 bases and J by 4 bases, with 17 bases between them. Germline CDR1 and CDR2: SGHTA and FQGNSA. This CDR3 is built from 15 residues. CDR3 in DNA: TGTGCCAGCAGCGCCCCAGAAACCGCTCCCTATGGCTACACCTTC. It is translated as CASSAPETAPYGYTF. The full variable domain, rest sourced from reference TRBV7-2 and TRBJ1-2, is GAGVSQSPSNKVTEKGKDVELRCDPISGHTALYWYRQSLGQGLEFLIYFQGNSAPDKSGLPSDRFSAERTGGSVSTLTIQRTQQEDSAVYLCASSAPETAPYGYTFGSGTRLTVV.

Points on this clone: This could be a read error, since a much larger clone is one nucleotide away. The CDR3 sequence: CASSMNRDTEAFF. DNA for the CDR3: TGTGCCAGCAGTATGAACAGGGACACTGAAGCTTTCTTT. The rearrangement links TRBV6-4 to TRBJ1-1; a weak D match, TRBD1 (6 bases). V was shortened by 5 bases and J by 3 bases, with 10 bases between the two germline ends. Germline V gene lookup returns CDR1 MRHNA and CDR2 SNTAGT. The CDR3 has 13 amino acids.

The chain is built from TRBV5-1 and TRBJ1-2, with TRBD1 identical over 7 bases. This CDR3 spans 15 amino acids. Germline CDR1 and CDR2: SGHRS and YFSETQ. V was clipped by 1 base and J by 7 bases; unmatched bases: 10. CDR3 protein: CASSLNMGQPGGYTF. For the CDR3, the DNA is TGCGCCAGCAGCTTGAATATGGGACAGCCGGGTGGCTACACCTTC.

Only a few counts were recorded for this clone. The V gene is TRBV5-1, the J gene TRBJ2-7; D remains unclear. The ends were cut back, 2 bases at V and 2 bases at J, with 14 bases in the middle. This CDR3 is built from 15 residues. Germline V CDR1 and CDR2: SGHRS, YFSETQ. The CDR3 nucleotides are TGCGCCAGCAGCTTCGGGTCAGATGTAGCCTACGAGCAGTACTTC. Translation gives CASSFGSDVAYEQYF.

The V and J genes are TRBV7-3 and TRBJ2-3; 9 nucleotides align to TRBD2. V dropped 1 base and J dropped 1; count of bases not matched to a gene: 3. CDR1 SGHTA and CDR2 FQGTGA come from the germline V gene. This CDR3 has 16 residues. CDR3 amino acids: CASSLRVAGGTDTQYF. CDR3 coding DNA: TGTGCCAGCAGCTTAAGGGTAGCGGGGGGCACAGATACGCAGTATTTT. Drawing the rest from reference TRBV7-3 and TRBJ2-3, the complete variable domain is GAGVSQTPSNKVTEKGKYVELRCDPISGHTALYWYRQSLGQGPEFLIYFQGTGAADDSGLPNDRFFAVRPEGSVSTLKIQRTERGDSAVYLCASSLRVAGGTDTQYFGPGTRLTVL.

CDR3: CASSPGQQPSYEQYV. CDR3 sequence (DNA): TGCGCCAGCAGCCCGGGACAGCAACCTTCCTACGAGCAGTACGTC. The chain carries TRBV5-1 and TRBJ2-7; 7 bases match TRBD1. With 4 bases clipped from V and 1 base from J, the junction kept 8 bases outside the gene matches. CDR1 is SGHRS, CDR2 YFSETQ, per germline. There are 15 residues in the CDR3.

The V call is TRBV28, the J call TRBJ2-7, with TRBD1 matching 8 bases. Germline V gene data show CDR1 as MDHEN and CDR2 as SYDVKM. Trimming at V came to 2 bases and at J to 5 bases, leaving 5 bases not matched to a gene. The CDR3 is 14 amino acids. CDR3 loop: CASSLQGALDEQYF. The CDR3 DNA is TGTGCCAGCAGTTTACAGGGGGCGCTCGACGAGCAGTACTTC. The full variable domain, its missing parts supplied by reference TRBV28 and TRBJ2-7, is DVKVTQSSRYLVKRTGEKVFLECVQDMDHENMFWYRQDPGLGLRLIYFSYDVKMKEKGDIPEGYSVSREKKERFSLILESASTNQTSMYLCASSLQGALDEQYFGPGTRLTVT.

J is TRBJ1-3 and V is TRBV30, with D perhaps matching TRBD1 (6 bases). Trimming pared 2 bases from V and 2 bases from J, leaving 13 bases between. Per germline, CDR1 GTSNPN and CDR2 SVGIG (reference sequence). The CDR3 length is 15 residues. CDR3 amino acids: CAWSPGTTTGNTIYF. The CDR3 region has the DNA TGTGCCTGGAGTCCCGGGACAACAACTGGAAACACCATATATTTT. Together with reference TRBV30 and TRBJ1-3, the CDR3 gives the full variable domain: SQTIHQWPATLVQPVGSPLSLECTVEGTSNPNLYWYRQAAGRGLQLLFYSVGIGQISSEVPQNLSASRPQDRQFILSSKKLLLSDSGFYLCAWSPGTTTGNTIYFGEGSWLTVV.

The chain uses TRBV28 and TRBJ2-1; a weak D match, TRBD1 (5 bases). The CDR3 has 15 amino acids. V lost 6 bases and J lost 7, with 19 bases in between. The germline gives CDR1 MDHEN, CDR2 SYDVKM. CDR3 protein: CASRPDITLGNEQFF. The CDR3 DNA follows: TGTGCCAGCAGACCGGACATTACGCTCGGGAATGAGCAGTTCTTC.